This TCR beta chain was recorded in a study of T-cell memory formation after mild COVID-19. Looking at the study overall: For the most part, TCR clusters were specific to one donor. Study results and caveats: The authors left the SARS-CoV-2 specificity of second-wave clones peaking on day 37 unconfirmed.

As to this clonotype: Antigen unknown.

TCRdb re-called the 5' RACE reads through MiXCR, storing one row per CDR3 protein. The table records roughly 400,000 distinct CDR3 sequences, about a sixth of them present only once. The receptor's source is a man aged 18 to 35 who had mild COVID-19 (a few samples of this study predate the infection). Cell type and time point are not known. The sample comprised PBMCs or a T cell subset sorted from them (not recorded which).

Here the CDR3 reads CASSPPPGRVADTQYF. CDR3 sequence (DNA): TGTGCCAGCAGTCCACCCCCGGGGAGGGTCGCAGATACGCAGTATTTT. The chain combines TRBV27 with TRBJ2-3; 7 bases map to TRBD2. After removal of 5 bases from V and 4 bases from J, the junction contained 12 bases not matched to a gene. This CDR3 is built from 16 residues. CDR1 is MNHEY and CDR2 is SMNVEV in the germline V gene (reference sequence).